This TCR beta chain emerged from a study of cytomegalovirus exposure and HLA in healthy donors. Findings and caveats of the study: When a later analysis was performed, an Asian-associated ancestry cluster reportedly had fewer N-insertions than the roughly 700-donor mean. A later look showed TCR association rates differing by HLA locus, highest for DRB1 and lowest for HLA-C.

As regards this clone: Its antigen is still unknown.

Use of 60 Vbeta and 13 Jbeta primers characterized the PCR. Authors' processing steps: It was a later analysis that counted tens of millions of unique TCR beta chains, of which about 10 million were shared. Some clones are missing from TCRdb's copy, which holds only in-frame ones; the method was immunoSEQ multiplex PCR. The V and J calls and clone size are taken from that table; D and trimming were inferred from the DNA. This table holds approximately 170,000 clones. V gave up 0 bases and J gave up 6 bases; unmatched junction bases: 9. This CDR3 has 16 residues. CDR1 and CDR2 (germline): SGHKS, YYEKEE (reference sequence).

This receptor was obtained from a young woman in good health and CMV-seropositive. Sequencing input: PBMCs. The J gene is TRBJ2-7, the V gene TRBV5-5, with 10 bases that match TRBD2. CDR3 sequence: CASSLVASGSFGEQYF. CDR3 nucleotide sequence: TGTGCCAGCAGCTTGGTGGCTAGCGGGAGCTTTGGCGAGCAGTACTTC.